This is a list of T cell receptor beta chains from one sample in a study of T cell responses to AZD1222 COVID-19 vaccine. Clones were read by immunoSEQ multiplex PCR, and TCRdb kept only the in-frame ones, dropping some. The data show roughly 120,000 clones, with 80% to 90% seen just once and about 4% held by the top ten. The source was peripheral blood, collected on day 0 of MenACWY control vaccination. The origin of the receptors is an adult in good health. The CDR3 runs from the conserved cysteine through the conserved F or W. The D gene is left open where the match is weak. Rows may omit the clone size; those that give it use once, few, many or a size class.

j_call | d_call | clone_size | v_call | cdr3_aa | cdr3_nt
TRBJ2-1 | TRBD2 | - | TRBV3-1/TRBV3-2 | CASSHQLAGGGNEQFF | TGTGCCAGCAGCCATCAACTAGCGGGGGGCGGGAATGAGCAGTTCTTC
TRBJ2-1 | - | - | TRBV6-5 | CASGSHGSYNEQFF | TGTGCCAGCGGCTCTCACGGCAGCTACAATGAGCAGTTCTTC
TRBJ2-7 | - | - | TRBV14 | CASRPGGSPYEQYF | TGTGCCAGCAGGCCAGGGGGGAGCCCCTACGAGCAGTACTTC
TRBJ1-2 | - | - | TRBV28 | CASSFLVGGGGNYGYTF | TGTGCCAGCAGTTTCCTGGTTGGGGGAGGGGGTAACTATGGCTACACCTTC
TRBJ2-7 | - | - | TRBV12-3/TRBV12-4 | CASSPVSQNEQYF | TGTGCCAGCAGCCCCGTGTCCCAAAACGAGCAGTACTTC
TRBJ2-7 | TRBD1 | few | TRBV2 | CASSARDRGSSEQYF | TGTGCCAGCAGTGCTAGGGACAGGGGTAGTAGCGAGCAGTACTTC
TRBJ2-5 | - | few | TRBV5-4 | CASSRVGYQETQYF | TGTGCCAGCAGCCGGGTGGGGTACCAAGAGACCCAGTACTTC
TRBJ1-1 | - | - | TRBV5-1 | CASSPGGAPTEAFF | TGCGCCAGCAGTCCCGGGGGGGCGCCCACTGAAGCTTTCTTT
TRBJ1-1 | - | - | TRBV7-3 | CASSSQGAKVTEAFF | TGTGCCAGCAGCTCGCAGGGAGCCAAGGTCACTGAAGCTTTCTTT
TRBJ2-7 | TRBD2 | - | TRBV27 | CASSPMAGVYEQYF | TGTGCCAGCAGTCCCATGGCGGGAGTCTACGAGCAGTACTTC
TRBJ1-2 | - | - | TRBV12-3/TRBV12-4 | CASSYNYGYTF | TGTGCCAGCAGTTATAACTATGGCTACACCTTC
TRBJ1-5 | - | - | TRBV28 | CASSQTGRSSNQPQHF | TGTGCCAGCAGCCAAACGGGACGCTCTAGCAATCAGCCCCAGCATTTT
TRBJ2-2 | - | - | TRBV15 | CATSRDRQARMNTGELFF | TGTGCCACCAGCAGAGATCGACAGGCTAGGATGAACACCGGGGAGCTGTTTTTT
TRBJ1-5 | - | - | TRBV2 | CASSLGDSNQPQHF | TGTGCCAGCAGTTTGGGGGATAGCAATCAGCCCCAGCATTTT
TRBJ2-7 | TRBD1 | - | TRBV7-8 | CASSSGGTGLVTQYF | TGTGCCAGCAGTTCAGGGGGGACAGGCCTTGTGACGCAGTACTTC
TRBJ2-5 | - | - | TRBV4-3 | CASSQDFTSRETQYF | TGCGCCAGCAGCCAAGATTTTACTAGCCGAGAGACCCAGTACTTC
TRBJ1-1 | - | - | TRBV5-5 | CASSLLLSGLNTEAFF | TGTGCCAGCAGCTTGTTGTTGTCGGGGTTGAACACTGAAGCTTTCTTT
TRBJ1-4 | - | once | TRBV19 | CASRRTGLGDEKLFF | TGTGCCAGTAGGCGTACCGGGTTAGGAGATGAAAAACTGTTTTTT
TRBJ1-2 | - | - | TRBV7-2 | CASSLGGVYGYTF | TGTGCCAGCAGCTTAGGAGGGGTATATGGCTACACCTTC
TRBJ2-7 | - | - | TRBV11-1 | CASSLGRKRLSYEQYF | TGTGCCAGCAGCTTAGGCAGGAAACGTTTATCCTACGAGCAGTACTTC
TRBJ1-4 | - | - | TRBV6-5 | CASGGAITNEKLFF | TGTGCCAGCGGGGGGGCTATAACTAATGAAAAACTGTTTTTT
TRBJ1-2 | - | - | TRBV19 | CASTKMGGNYGYTF | TGTGCCAGTACCAAGATGGGGGGAAACTATGGCTACACCTTC
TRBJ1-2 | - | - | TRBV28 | CASYTNYGYTF | TGTGCCAGCTATACTAACTATGGCTACACCTTC
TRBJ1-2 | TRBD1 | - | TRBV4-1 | CASSYIQGQDGYTF | TGCGCCAGCAGCTACATACAGGGGCAGGACGGCTACACCTTC
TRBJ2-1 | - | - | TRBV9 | CASSVGGGSTPGDEQFF | TGTGCCAGCAGCGTAGGAGGGGGTTCGACACCAGGGGATGAGCAGTTCTTC
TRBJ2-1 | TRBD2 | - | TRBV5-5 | CASSQGLAGGLNYNEQFF | TGTGCCAGCAGCCAAGGACTAGCGGGGGGCCTCAACTACAATGAGCAGTTCTTC
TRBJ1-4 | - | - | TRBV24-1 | CATSEAGPNEKLFF | TGTGCCACCAGTGAGGCAGGCCCTAATGAAAAACTGTTTTTT
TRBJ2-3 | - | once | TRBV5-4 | CASSSGLSKGTDTQYF | TGTGCCAGCAGCTCCGGACTATCTAAGGGCACAGATACGCAGTATTTT
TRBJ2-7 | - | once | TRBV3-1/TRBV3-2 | CASSDWVVLDEQYF | TGTGCCAGCAGCGATTGGGTTGTGTTAGACGAGCAGTACTTC
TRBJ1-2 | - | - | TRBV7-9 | CASSLVGVSDRNYGYTF | TGTGCCAGCAGCTTAGTGGGGGTTAGCGACAGAAATTATGGCTACACCTTC
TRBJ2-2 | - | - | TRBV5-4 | CASSRTGELFF | TGTGCCAGCAGCCGGACCGGGGAGCTGTTTTTT
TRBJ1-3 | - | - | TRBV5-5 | CASSFWVNLGSGNTIYF | TGTGCCAGCAGCTTTTGGGTAAACTTGGGCTCTGGAAACACCATATATTTT
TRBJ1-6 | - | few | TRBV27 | CASSLGNRANSPLHF | TGTGCCAGCAGTTTAGGAAACAGAGCTAATTCACCCCTCCACTTT
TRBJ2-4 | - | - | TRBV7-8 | CASSPRTDLNIQYF | TGTGCCAGCAGCCCCAGGACAGACTTAAACATTCAGTACTTC
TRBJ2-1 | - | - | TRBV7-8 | CASSRAQQEYNEQFF | TGTGCCAGCAGCCGCGCCCAACAGGAGTACAATGAGCAGTTCTTC
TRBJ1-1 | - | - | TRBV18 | CASSPGALGNTEAFF | TGTGCCAGCTCACCTGGGGCCTTGGGGAACACTGAAGCTTTCTTT
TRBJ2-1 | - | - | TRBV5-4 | CASSLDGTEQFF | TGTGCCAGCAGCTTGGACGGGACAGAGCAGTTCTTC
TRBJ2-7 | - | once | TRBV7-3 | CASSLEQGGYEQYF | TGTGCCAGCAGCTTGGAGCAGGGGGGCTACGAGCAGTACTTC
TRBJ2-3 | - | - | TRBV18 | CASSPRGGYTQYF | TGTGCCAGCTCACCCCGTGGGGGGTATACGCAGTATTTT
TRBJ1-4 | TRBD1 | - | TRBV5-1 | CASSNKQGADEKLFF | TGCGCCAGCAGCAACAAACAGGGGGCTGATGAAAAACTGTTTTTT
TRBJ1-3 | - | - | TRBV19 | CATGKRPGVLIGSGNTIYF | TGTGCCACCGGAAAGAGGCCAGGGGTTTTAATCGGGTCTGGAAACACCATATATTTT
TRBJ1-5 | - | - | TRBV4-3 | CASSQDRTASNQPQHF | TGCGCCAGCAGCCAAGATAGGACTGCTAGCAATCAGCCCCAGCATTTT
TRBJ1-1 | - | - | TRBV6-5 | CASSLTRGNTEAFF | TGTGCCAGCAGTCTTACGCGGGGAAACACTGAAGCTTTCTTT
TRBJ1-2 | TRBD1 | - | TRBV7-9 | CASSPLTGTLSDGYTF | TGTGCCAGCAGCCCGCTGACAGGGACTCTATCGGATGGCTACACCTTC
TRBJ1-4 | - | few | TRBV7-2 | CASSLQVTATNEKLFF | TGTGCCAGCAGCTTACAGGTCACGGCAACTAATGAAAAACTGTTTTTT
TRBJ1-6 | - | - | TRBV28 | CASSLVTDHFSPLHF | TGTGCCAGCAGTTTAGTCACTGACCATTTTTCACCCCTCCACTTT
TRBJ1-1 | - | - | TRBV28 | CASSYGNTEAFF | TGTGCCAGCAGCTACGGGAACACTGAAGCTTTCTTT
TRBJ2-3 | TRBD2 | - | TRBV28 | CASSLAGGLDTQYF | TGTGCCAGCAGTCTAGCGGGGGGTTTAGATACGCAGTATTTT
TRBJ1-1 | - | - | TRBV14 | CASSLNIQGSTEAFF | TGTGCCAGCAGCCTAAACATACAGGGTAGCACTGAAGCTTTCTTT
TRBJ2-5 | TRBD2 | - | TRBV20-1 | CSASAGTSKETQYF | TGCAGTGCTAGTGCCGGGACTAGTAAAGAGACCCAGTACTTC
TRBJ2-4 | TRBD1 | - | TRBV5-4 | CASSLDRGTRKNIQYF | TGTGCCAGCAGCTTGGACAGGGGGACAAGGAAAAACATTCAGTACTTC
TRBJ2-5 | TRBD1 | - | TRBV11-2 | CASSLYRDRGQETQYF | TGTGCCAGCAGCTTGTATCGGGACAGGGGCCAAGAGACCCAGTACTTC
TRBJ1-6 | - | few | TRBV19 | CASSIIWGNNSPLHF | TGTGCCAGTAGTATCATCTGGGGCAATAATTCACCCCTCCACTTT
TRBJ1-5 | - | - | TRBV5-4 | CASSLGGRAGNQPQHF | TGTGCCAGCAGCTTGGGGGGCAGGGCTGGCAATCAGCCCCAGCATTTT
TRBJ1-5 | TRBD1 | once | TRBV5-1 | CASSFSPRQGDQPQHF | TGCGCCAGCAGCTTTTCCCCTCGACAGGGAGATCAGCCCCAGCATTTT
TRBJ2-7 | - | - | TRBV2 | CASSDIKGVKEQYF | TGTGCCAGCAGTGATATTAAAGGGGTGAAGGAGCAGTACTTC
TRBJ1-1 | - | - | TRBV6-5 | CASSSLDSRRTEAFF | TGTGCCAGCAGTTCGTTAGATAGCAGGCGGACTGAAGCTTTCTTT